Below, 13 T cell receptor beta chains from the same sample are listed, as sequenced in a study of OX40 agonist ivuxolimab in advanced cancers. The protocol was immunoSEQ multiplex PCR, while the TCRdb copy is restricted to in-frame clones and leaves out a portion. Here the sample spans 35,000 to 55,000 clones, about four fifths being singletons. Sequences were derived from CD4+ or CD8+ T cells sorted from blood, sampled in a trial of the OX40 agonist ivuxolimab. These receptors were obtained from an adult with an advanced solid tumor such as melanoma, head and neck, liver or kidney cancer.

This clone was recorded a few times. The chain recombines TRBV4-1 with TRBJ1-2, with D possibly being TRBD1 (5 bases). Germline-derived CDR1 and CDR2 are MGHRA and YSYEKL. The CDR3 sequence is 15 residues long. V lost 4 bases to trimming and J lost 4 bases, with 16 bases between them. For the CDR3, the DNA is TGCGCCAGCAGCCCCCTCCTCGGGGGTGGCTATGGCTACACCTTC. Its translation is CASSPLLGGGYGYTF.

The gene calls are TRBV5-6 and TRBJ1-4; 7 bases align to TRBD1. The CDR3 sequence is 15 residues long. Germline-derived CDR1 and CDR2 are SGHDT and YYEEEE. Trimming removed 6 bases from V and 3 bases from J; junction bases left unmatched: 8. The CDR3 bases are TGTGCCAGCAACGGAAGGGGGCGGGCTAATGAAAAACTGTTTTTT. It specifies CASNGRGRANEKLFF.

Note on this clone: This specimen includes other DNA sequences encoding the same CDR3. The chain joins TRBV19 to TRBJ2-7, with D possibly TRBD1 on 5 matching bases. The V and J ends lost 3 bases and 3 bases respectively, with 12 bases between them. Germline V gene lookup returns CDR1 LNHDA and CDR2 SQIVND (reference sequence). This CDR3 region has 14 residues. CDR3 protein: CASSMGQGNYEQYF. CDR3 bases: TGTGCCAGTAGTATGGGGCAGGGCAACTACGAGCAGTACTTC.

The sample holds one count of this clone. J is TRBJ2-7 and V is TRBV5-4, with 7 bases identical to TRBD2. The V gene's germline CDR1 is SGHNT and CDR2 YYREEE (reference sequence). V was pared by 1 base and J by 5 bases, with 6 bases of the junction left unmatched. CDR3 length: 14 residues. Here the CDR3 reads CASSLKREGNEQYF. The CDR3 region has the DNA TGTGCCAGCAGCTTGAAGCGGGAAGGAAACGAGCAGTACTTC.

The chain links TRBV9 to TRBJ2-1, with D possibly TRBD2 on 7 matching bases. CDR1 and CDR2 (germline): SGDLS, YYNGEE. V was cut by 3 bases and J by 4 bases, with 17 bases left in between. The CDR3 is made up of 16 amino acids. The CDR3 DNA reads TGTGCCAGCAGCGCCCGTTGGGGGGGCCCATACAATGAGCAGTTCTTC. This codes for CASSARWGGPYNEQFF.

This clone was seen only once. The chain links TRBV2 to TRBJ1-3; D is unclear. The CDR3 covers 12 residues. Germline-derived CDR1 and CDR2 are SNHLY and FYNNEI. V was clipped by 3 bases and J by 3 bases, with 3 bases between them. This CDR3 is CASSEVGNTIYF. CDR3 DNA sequence: TGTGCCAGCAGTGAGGTTGGAAACACCATATATTTT.

By proportion, this clone is medium-sized. The CDR3 spells CASSPFPGSSTYNEQFF. The CDR3 nucleotides are TGTGCCAGCAGTCCCTTCCCGGGTAGTTCCACCTACAATGAGCAGTTCTTC. The chain links TRBV27 to TRBJ2-1; D unresolved. This CDR3 contains 17 residues. Per germline, CDR1 MNHEY and CDR2 SMNVEV (reference sequence). V was pared by 5 bases and J by 2 bases, with 19 bases between.

V is TRBV7-9 and J is TRBJ2-5; tentative D call: TRBD2 (7 bases). Trimming left V 5 bases short and J 2 bases short, with 18 bases between. Germline V gene data show CDR1 as SEHNR and CDR2 as FQNEAQ (reference sequence). The CDR3 has 16 residues. The CDR3 is CASSPRRGGQQETQYF. The CDR3 coding sequence is TGTGCCAGCAGCCCCCGGAGGGGGGGGCAACAAGAGACCCAGTACTTC.

The chain employs TRBV14 and TRBJ2-7; either TRBD1 or TRBD2 may supply D (5 bases each). Germline CDR1 SGHDN, CDR2 FVKESK. V gave up 4 bases and J gave up 6 bases, with 7 bases separating them. CDR3 length: 11 residues. The CDR3: CASSLGPEQYF. The CDR3 nucleotides read TGTGCCAGCAGCCTGGGACCCGAGCAGTACTTC.

The rearrangement joins TRBV6-1 to TRBJ2-1; weak D call: TRBD2 (5 bases). The V and J ends lost 3 bases and 8 bases respectively, with 29 bases between them. This CDR3 is built from 19 residues. Germline values: CDR1 MNHNS, CDR2 SASEGT. Written as DNA, the CDR3 is TGTGCCAGCAGTGATTTCGCCCCTTTTTATAGAGGAGGTGTCGATGAGCAGTTCTTC. It codes for CASSDFAPFYRGGVDEQFF.

This sequence joins TRBV11-1 and TRBJ2-7; D uncertain. This CDR3 comprises 13 residues. Germline V gene sequence: CDR1 SGHAT, CDR2 FQDESV (reference sequence). The ends were cut back, 4 bases at V and 1 base at J, with 8 bases in the middle. The CDR3 DNA is TGTGCCAGCAGCTCACCCCCTTCCTACGAGCAGTACTTC. Encoded protein: CASSSPPSYEQYF.

This clone appeared many times. The genes are TRBV19 and TRBJ1-5; D unresolved. The V gene lost 7 bases and the J gene lost 7 bases, with 5 bases spanning the gap. Germline loops: CDR1 LNHDA, CDR2 SQIVND (reference sequence). The length of the CDR3 is 10 residues. CDR3 sequence reads: CASNAQPQHF. The CDR3 coding sequence is TGTGCCAGTAATGCGCAGCCCCAGCATTTT.

The sample holds one count of this clone. V gene TRBV27 combines with J gene TRBJ2-1, with D hard to call. Germline V gene lookup returns CDR1 MNHEY and CDR2 SMNVEV (reference sequence). The V end was cut by 0 bases, the J end by 4 bases, with 16 bases between. The CDR3 has 17 residues. The chain's CDR3 is CASSLSTLPNGYNEQFF. DNA of the CDR3: TGTGCCAGCAGTTTATCGACCCTCCCAAATGGGTACAATGAGCAGTTCTTC.